The rows below give T cell receptor beta chains drawn from one sample of a study of blood T cell repertoires in COVID-19. Libraries were prepared by immunoSEQ multiplex PCR; TCRdb keeps only in-frame clonotypes and omits some of them. The table has hundreds of thousands of clones, nearly 90% seen once. The sample taken for sequencing was PBMCs or T cells enriched from blood (not recorded which). Every receptor here comes from a woman between 18 and 29 years old who had been exposed to COVID-19. CDR3s include the opening cysteine and the closing phenylalanine or tryptophan. Each record gives: clone size, J gene, D gene, V gene, CDR3 protein, CDR3 DNA. A D gene is named only where the DNA matches it firmly. Clone size is stated in some rows and not others, as once, few, many or a class when expanded.

clone_size: once; j_call: TRBJ1-3; d_call: -; v_call: TRBV2; cdr3_aa: CASSREGVDTGNTIYF; cdr3_nt: TGTGCCAGCTCCCGTGAGGGGGTAGATACTGGAAACACCATATATTTT
clone_size: -; j_call: TRBJ2-7; d_call: TRBD1; v_call: TRBV6-1; cdr3_aa: CASSEGTPGQGHYEQYF; cdr3_nt: TGTGCCAGCAGTGAAGGGACTCCAGGACAGGGACACTACGAGCAGTACTTC
clone_size: -; j_call: TRBJ1-4; d_call: -; v_call: TRBV7-9; cdr3_aa: CASSLVATGSEKLFF; cdr3_nt: TGTGCCAGCAGCTTAGTGGCTACAGGGAGTGAAAAACTGTTTTTT
clone_size: -; j_call: TRBJ2-2; d_call: -; v_call: TRBV7-2; cdr3_aa: CASSLVAGSPGELFF; cdr3_nt: TGTGCCAGCAGCTTAGTGGCGGGGTCGCCGGGGGAGCTGTTTTTT
clone_size: -; j_call: TRBJ2-1; d_call: TRBD2; v_call: TRBV19; cdr3_aa: CASSYPGLAGLGQFF; cdr3_nt: TGTGCCAGTAGTTACCCGGGACTAGCGGGCCTTGGGCAGTTCTTC
clone_size: -; j_call: TRBJ2-5; d_call: -; v_call: TRBV27; cdr3_aa: CASHQETQYF; cdr3_nt: TGTGCCAGCCATCAAGAGACCCAGTACTTC
clone_size: -; j_call: TRBJ2-1; d_call: -; v_call: TRBV7-9; cdr3_aa: CASSFPGHTYNEQFF; cdr3_nt: TGTGCCAGCAGCTTCCCGGGACACACATACAATGAGCAGTTCTTC
clone_size: -; j_call: TRBJ1-5; d_call: TRBD1; v_call: TRBV25-1; cdr3_aa: CASSAPGTEHNSNQPQHF; cdr3_nt: TGTGCCAGCAGTGCCCCCGGGACAGAACATAATAGCAATCAGCCCCAGCATTTT
clone_size: few; j_call: TRBJ2-7; d_call: TRBD1; v_call: TRBV7-6; cdr3_aa: CASSWDRDSYEQYF; cdr3_nt: TGTGCCAGCAGCTGGGACAGGGACTCCTACGAGCAGTACTTC
clone_size: -; j_call: TRBJ2-1; d_call: -; v_call: TRBV18; cdr3_aa: CASSRGHENEQFF; cdr3_nt: TGTGCCAGCTCACGGGGACATGAGAATGAGCAGTTCTTC
clone_size: -; j_call: TRBJ2-7; d_call: TRBD2; v_call: TRBV3-1/TRBV3-2; cdr3_aa: CASRLGGAYEQYF; cdr3_nt: TGTGCCAGCAGACTCGGGGGGGCCTACGAGCAGTACTTC
clone_size: -; j_call: TRBJ1-2; d_call: -; v_call: TRBV6-6; cdr3_aa: CASSYVTANNYGYTF; cdr3_nt: TGTGCCAGCAGTTACGTAACAGCCAATAACTATGGCTACACCTTC
clone_size: -; j_call: TRBJ1-5; d_call: -; v_call: TRBV4-2; cdr3_aa: CASSQDWGAGGAQHF; cdr3_nt: TGTGCCAGCAGCCAAGATTGGGGGGCGGGAGGGGCCCAGCATTTT
clone_size: -; j_call: TRBJ1-1; d_call: TRBD1; v_call: TRBV4-2; cdr3_aa: CASSRPGQGSTEAFF; cdr3_nt: TGTGCCAGCAGCCGACCGGGACAGGGGTCTACTGAAGCTTTCTTT
clone_size: -; j_call: TRBJ1-5; d_call: -; v_call: TRBV9; cdr3_aa: CASSVGGGGSQPQHF; cdr3_nt: TGTGCCAGCAGCGTAGGGGGAGGGGGTAGTCAGCCCCAGCATTTT
clone_size: few; j_call: TRBJ2-3; d_call: -; v_call: TRBV6-5; cdr3_aa: CASSDWSTDTQYF; cdr3_nt: TGTGCCAGCAGCGACTGGTCGACAGATACGCAGTATTTT
clone_size: -; j_call: TRBJ1-3; d_call: -; v_call: TRBV7-6; cdr3_aa: CASSLAGQSGNTIYF; cdr3_nt: TGTGCCAGCAGCTTAGCGGGCCAATCGGGAAACACCATATATTTT
clone_size: -; j_call: TRBJ2-3; d_call: -; v_call: TRBV18; cdr3_aa: CASSLGYHSAFDTQYF; cdr3_nt: TGTGCCAGCTCACTAGGTTACCACTCAGCGTTTGATACGCAGTATTTT
clone_size: -; j_call: TRBJ2-3; d_call: TRBD1; v_call: TRBV7-6; cdr3_aa: CASSPGTGVLTDTQYF; cdr3_nt: TGTGCCAGCAGCCCAGGGACAGGGGTTTTAACAGATACGCAGTATTTT
clone_size: -; j_call: TRBJ1-6; d_call: -; v_call: TRBV5-8; cdr3_aa: CASSLVGDSNSPLHF; cdr3_nt: TGTGCCAGCAGCTTGGTTGGAGACAGTAATTCACCCCTCCACTTT
clone_size: -; j_call: TRBJ1-3; d_call: TRBD1; v_call: TRBV28; cdr3_aa: CASSSGLGAGGFSGNTIYF; cdr3_nt: TGTGCCAGCAGTTCGGGCCTCGGAGCAGGGGGCTTCTCTGGAAACACCATATATTTT
clone_size: -; j_call: TRBJ2-2; d_call: -; v_call: TRBV5-5; cdr3_aa: CASSFVARGAGELFF; cdr3_nt: TGTGCCAGCAGCTTTGTTGCCAGGGGAGCCGGGGAGCTGTTTTTT
clone_size: once; j_call: TRBJ1-4; d_call: -; v_call: TRBV14; cdr3_aa: CASSRQATNEKLFF; cdr3_nt: TGTGCCAGCAGCCGACAAGCAACTAATGAAAAACTGTTTTTT
clone_size: -; j_call: TRBJ1-6; d_call: -; v_call: TRBV30; cdr3_aa: CAWSVGGINSPLHF; cdr3_nt: TGTGCCTGGAGTGTAGGAGGGATCAATTCACCCCTCCACTTT
clone_size: -; j_call: TRBJ2-3; d_call: TRBD2; v_call: TRBV7-3; cdr3_aa: CASSLNGLSGVVQADTQYF; cdr3_nt: TGTGCCAGCAGCTTAAACGGTTTAAGCGGGGTAGTACAGGCAGATACGCAGTATTTT
clone_size: -; j_call: TRBJ2-2; d_call: -; v_call: TRBV29-1; cdr3_aa: CSVSRFTGELFF; cdr3_nt: TGCAGCGTTTCTAGATTCACCGGGGAGCTGTTTTTT